Below, 15 T cell receptor beta chains from the same sample are listed, as sequenced in a study of blood T cell repertoires in COVID-19. The table came from immunoSEQ multiplex PCR; TCRdb's copy has only in-frame clones and leaves some out. The sample records about 350,000 clones, less than 90% being singletons. Sequencing input: PBMCs or T cells enriched from blood (not recorded which). These TCRs come from a woman aged 25 to 39 who had recovered from COVID-19.

The chain recombines TRBV28 with TRBJ1-4; 8 bases match TRBD1. The CDR3 is 14 amino acids. Trimming cost V 3 bases and J 8 bases; bases outside gene matches: 5. The germline CDR1 and CDR2 sequences are MDHEN and SYDVKM. CDR3 protein: CASSFQDRVEKLFF. As DNA, the CDR3 is TGTGCCAGCAGTTTCCAGGACAGGGTCGAAAAACTGTTTTTT.

The rearrangement uses TRBV7-8 and TRBJ1-2; 8 bases are a match to TRBD1. CDR3 size: 14 residues. J gave up 2 bases and V 5 bases, and 4 bases lay outside the gene matches. The germline gives CDR1 SGHVS, CDR2 FQNEAQ. CDR3: CASSPWTGNYGYTF. The DNA for the CDR3 is TGTGCCAGCAGCCCCTGGACAGGGAACTATGGCTACACCTTC.

V and J are TRBV10-3 and TRBJ1-5, with TRBD1 matching over 10 bases. Germline CDR1 ENHRY, CDR2 SYGVKD. The CDR3 loop spans 15 amino acids. The V segment lost 3 bases and the J segment 5 bases; nucleotides outside the gene matches: 4. The CDR3: CAISDPGQGYQPQHF. The CDR3 DNA follows: TGTGCCATCAGTGATCCGGGACAGGGGTATCAGCCCCAGCATTTT.

The V and J genes are TRBV27 and TRBJ1-5, with 8 bases identical to TRBD1. CDR3 length: 14 amino acids. Germline V gives CDR1 MNHEY, CDR2 SMNVEV (reference sequence). With V trimmed by 2 bases and J by 7 bases, 4 bases remained unmatched. The CDR3 loop reads CASSLKTGEQPQHF. Here the CDR3 DNA reads TGTGCCAGCAGTTTAAAGACAGGGGAACAGCCCCAGCATTTT.

This chain joins TRBV6-1 and TRBJ2-3, with D hard to call. Trimming took 3 bases from V and 0 from J, leaving 4 bases between them. The CDR3 extends over 13 amino acids. Per germline, CDR1 MNHNS and CDR2 SASEGT. The CDR3 is CASSEYSTDTQYF. The CDR3 bases are TGTGCCAGCAGTGAGTATAGCACAGATACGCAGTATTTT.

CDR3: CASSLIQGPGANVLTF. CDR3 DNA: TGTGCCAGCAGCTTAATCCAGGGCCCTGGGGCCAACGTCCTGACTTTC. This chain links TRBV7-9 with TRBJ2-6; TRBD1 is a possible D gene (5 bases). Per the germline V gene, CDR1 is SEHNR and CDR2 is FQNEAQ (reference sequence). Trimming left V 2 bases short and J 2 bases short, with 10 bases between. CDR3 length: 16 residues.

V usage is TRBV9 and J usage is TRBJ1-2; D is ambiguous. This CDR3 comprises 15 residues. V lost 4 bases, J lost 8 bases, and 21 bases lay in between. The germline gives CDR1 SGDLS, CDR2 YYNGEE. In DNA form, the CDR3 reads TGTGCCAGCAGCCCCGGGAGCAGTGAGTTGGGAGGCTACACCTTC. This translates into CASSPGSSELGGYTF.

V gene TRBV6-5 combines with J gene TRBJ1-6; no definite D call. CDR1 and CDR2 from the germline V gene are MNHEY and SVGAGI. Between the trimmed V and J ends, which lost 0 bases and 5 bases, there was a span of 11 bases. The CDR3 has 16 residues. The CDR3 DNA follows: TGTGCCAGCAGTTACTCGAGGGTAGCCGATAATTCACCCCTCCACTTT. Amino acids: CASSYSRVADNSPLHF.

The rearrangement links TRBV5-4 to TRBJ2-7; maybe TRBD2 (7 bases). This CDR3 is 13 amino acids long. CDR1 and CDR2 from the germline V gene are SGHNT and YYREEE (reference sequence). V lost 4 bases, J lost 3 bases, and 11 bases lay in between. CDR3 nucleotide sequence: TGTGCCAGCAGCAGGGGGGGTAACTACGAGCAGTACTTC. Encoded protein: CASSRGGNYEQYF.

The chain couples TRBV10-3 to TRBJ2-7; 7 nucleotides match TRBD1. This CDR3 spans 15 amino acids. The V gene end was trimmed by 3 bases and the J gene end by 2 bases; junction bases not matched to a gene: 7. Germline V CDR1 and CDR2: ENHRY, SYGVKD. The CDR3 DNA is TGTGCCATCAGTGATTCGGGACAGAGCGCCTACGAGCAGTACTTC. It translates to CAISDSGQSAYEQYF.

The chain employs TRBV29-1 and TRBJ1-2; the D gene is possibly TRBD1 (5 bases). Trimming removed 4 bases at V and 5 bases at J, with 11 bases between. The CDR3 extends over 12 amino acids. The germline gives CDR1 SQVTM, CDR2 ANQGSEA. The CDR3 here is CSVGGAGYGYTF. The CDR3 region has the DNA TGCAGCGTTGGCGGGGCAGGGTATGGCTACACCTTC.

The rearrangement links TRBV19 to TRBJ2-2; TRBD2 agrees at 12 bases. The V gene's germline CDR1 is LNHDA and CDR2 SQIVND (reference sequence). Trimming cost V 4 bases and J 4 bases; bases outside gene matches: 7. The CDR3 loop spans 17 amino acids. The CDR3 sequence: CASSNQLAGGVTGELFF. The CDR3 nucleotides read TGTGCCAGTAGTAATCAACTAGCGGGAGGTGTCACCGGGGAGCTGTTTTTT.

The chain joins TRBV27 to TRBJ1-1; 10 bases map to TRBD1. Trimming took 6 bases from V and 3 from J; bases not matched to a gene: 4. Per the germline V gene, CDR1 is MNHEY and CDR2 is SMNVEV (reference sequence). This CDR3 has 14 residues. CDR3: CASSRQGADTEAFF. The DNA for the CDR3 is TGTGCCAGCAGCCGACAGGGGGCGGACACTGAAGCTTTCTTT.

The chain combines TRBV18 with TRBJ1-5; the match to TRBD1 covers 9 bases. Germline assignment: CDR1 KGHSH and CDR2 LQKENI. The length of the CDR3 is 15 residues. With 3 bases clipped from V and 6 bases from J, the junction kept 6 bases outside the gene matches. CDR3 nucleotides: TGTGCCAGCTCACCCGGGACAGGGTTTGCTCAGCCCCAGCATTTT. Residues: CASSPGTGFAQPQHF.

The V gene is TRBV28, the J gene TRBJ1-4; 10 bases are a match to TRBD1. Unmatched junction bases numbered 8, after V lost 3 bases and J lost 7 bases. Looked up from germline, CDR1 is MDHEN and CDR2 is SYDVKM. The CDR3 spans 16 residues. CDR3: CASSLGPGQGTEKLFF. CDR3 bases: TGTGCCAGCAGTTTGGGGCCGGGACAGGGGACTGAAAAACTGTTTTTT.